This passage covers 17 T cell receptor beta chains from one sample sequenced in a study of shared clonotypes between healthy human individuals. Some clones are missing from TCRdb's copy, which holds only in-frame ones; the method was immunoSEQ multiplex PCR. Found here are about 2.3 million clones, roughly 90% of them singletons; the top ten hold 0.37%. Sequenced: naive CD4+ T cells from PBMCs. The subset denotes: CD45RA+ positively selected. The receptors were gathered from a young man in good health. Some clones in this sample may be carry-over from other donors' samples.

Notes on this clone: The same CDR3 can be traced to other DNA sequences in this sample. The V call is TRBV5-1, the J call TRBJ2-6, with no clear D. Germline CDR1 reads SGHRS; CDR2 reads YFSETQ. The germline V and J ends were trimmed by 4 bases and 0 bases, with 8 bases remaining between them. The CDR3 has 15 residues. This CDR3 is CASSPTGSGANVLTF. In nucleotides, the CDR3 is TGCGCCAGCAGCCCGACGGGCTCTGGGGCCAACGTCCTGACTTTC.

The V gene is TRBV28, the J gene TRBJ2-3; D gene ambiguous. The CDR3 length is 15 residues. Between the trimmed V and J ends, which lost 7 bases and 0 bases, there was a span of 14 bases. Germline V lookup: CDR1 MDHEN, CDR2 SYDVKM. Here the CDR3 DNA reads TGTGCCAGCACGCTAGAAGCGTCTAGCACAGATACGCAGTATTTT. It encodes CASTLEASSTDTQYF.

The gene calls are TRBV6-1 and TRBJ2-1; no reliable D call. The CDR3 has 15 amino acids. The germline V and J ends were trimmed by 1 base and 6 bases, with 13 bases remaining between them. Per germline, CDR1 MNHNS and CDR2 SASEGT. The CDR3 region is CASSEVSSWGNEQFF. In DNA, the CDR3 is TGTGCCAGCAGTGAAGTGTCGTCTTGGGGCAATGAGCAGTTCTTC.

This clone was recorded once. V is TRBV27 and J is TRBJ2-1, with 9 bases aligning to TRBD2. Germline CDR1 and CDR2: MNHEY and SMNVEV (reference sequence). The length of the CDR3 is 18 residues. The V segment lost 5 bases and the J segment 10 bases; nucleotides outside the gene matches: 21. DNA of the CDR3: TGTGCCAGCAGTGTATGGTCTAGCGGGGCCGGATGGATGGGAGAGCAGTTCTTC. It yields the protein CASSVWSSGAGWMGEQFF.

This clone came up once. V gene TRBV6-1 combines with J gene TRBJ2-1, with D tentatively TRBD1 (5 bases). V dropped 6 bases and J dropped 0 bases, with 12 bases sitting between them. CDR3 length equals 15 residues. From germline, CDR1 is MNHNS and CDR2 SASEGT. CDR3: CASRGHNRSYNEQFF. The CDR3 nucleotides are TGTGCCAGCAGAGGACACAACCGCTCCTACAATGAGCAGTTCTTC.

This rearrangement joins TRBV15 to TRBJ2-2; D unresolved. V was cut by 1 base and J by 3 bases, with 6 bases left in between. Germline V gene sequence: CDR1 LNHNV, CDR2 YYDKDF (reference sequence). CDR3 length: 14 residues. The CDR3 DNA is TGTGCCACCAGCAGAGGTGGTTACACCGGGGAGCTGTTTTTT. This encodes CATSRGGYTGELFF.

The V and J genes are TRBV7-9 and TRBJ1-2; 10 positions match TRBD1. V lost 3 bases to trimming and J lost 2 bases; unmatched junction nucleotides: 9. The CDR3 totals 17 residues. CDR1 is SEHNR, CDR2 FQNEAQ, per germline (reference sequence). CDR3 loop: CASSFVFPGQGNYGYTF. Written as DNA, the CDR3 is TGTGCCAGCAGCTTTGTCTTTCCGGGACAGGGGAACTATGGCTACACCTTC.

Turning to this clone: Other DNA sequences of this sample code for an identical CDR3. This CDR3 reads CASSQQGFSGNTIYF. In DNA form, the CDR3 reads TGTGCCAGCAGCCAACAGGGGTTCTCTGGAAACACCATATATTTT. The chain links TRBV28 to TRBJ1-3; 7 positions agree with TRBD1. With 6 bases clipped from V and 0 bases from J, the junction kept 5 bases outside the gene matches. Germline V gives CDR1 MDHEN, CDR2 SYDVKM. The CDR3 is 15 amino acids.

The V call is TRBV7-9, the J call TRBJ2-7, with 11 bases aligning to TRBD1. The ends lost 0 bases at V and 3 bases at J; junction bases unmatched: 4. Germline assignment: CDR1 SEHNR and CDR2 FQNEAQ (reference sequence). CDR3 length: 16 residues. The CDR3 DNA reads TGTGCCAGCAGCTTAGCGCTGGGGACAGGGGGCTACGAGCAGTACTTC. It is translated as CASSLALGTGGYEQYF.

V and J are TRBV11-2 and TRBJ2-3; 9 nucleotides agree with TRBD2. CDR3 length: 16 amino acids. Germline V gene data show CDR1 as SGHAT and CDR2 as FQNNGV. The ends lost 1 base at V and 2 bases at J; junction bases unmatched: 4. The CDR3 spells CASSLGAGGPTDTQYF. CDR3 in DNA: TGTGCCAGCAGCTTAGGGGCGGGAGGGCCCACAGATACGCAGTATTTT.

V gene TRBV19 combines with J gene TRBJ2-7, with D possibly being TRBD1 (6 bases). Trimming shortened V by 7 bases and J by 0 bases, and 10 bases separated the two germline ends. The CDR3 is 13 residues long. Germline-derived CDR1 and CDR2 are LNHDA and SQIVND (reference sequence). The CDR3: CASNSGVSYEQYF. CDR3 sequence (DNA): TGTGCCAGTAACTCAGGGGTCTCCTACGAGCAGTACTTC.

In nucleotides, the CDR3 is TGTGCCAGCAGCCAGGGGACAGGGGCCGGTCAGCCCCAGCATTTT. Translated, it gives CASSQGTGAGQPQHF. V usage is TRBV7-2 and J usage is TRBJ1-5, with 10 nucleotides matching TRBD1. The trim removed 5 bases at V and 6 bases at J, leaving 7 bases unmatched. The CDR3 covers 15 residues. CDR1 and CDR2 (germline): SGHTA, FQGNSA.

This sequence joins TRBV6-5 and TRBJ2-2; D uncertain. In germline, CDR1 is MNHEY, CDR2 SVGAGI. The CDR3 spans 15 residues. V lost 7 bases, J lost 6 bases, and 18 bases lay in between. The CDR3 nucleotides read TGTGCCAGCACCCCGGCCTTGGGTGGGGCCGGGGAGCTGTTTTTT. Translation gives CASTPALGGAGELFF.

V gene TRBV4-2 combines with J gene TRBJ2-7; TRBD2 is a possible D gene (5 bases). This CDR3 has 12 residues. CDR1 and CDR2 (germline): LGHNA, YNFKEQ. Between the trimmed V and J ends, which lost 4 bases and 5 bases, there was a span of 9 bases. CDR3 nucleotides: TGTGCCAGCAGCCCCGACTATAACGAGCAGTACTTC. As protein: CASSPDYNEQYF.

This chain connects TRBV10-1 to TRBJ1-3; D uncertain. The length of the CDR3 is 13 residues. The ends were cut back, 4 bases at V and 4 bases at J, with 8 bases in the middle. Germline lookup yields CDR1 WNHNN and CDR2 SYGVQD (reference sequence). CDR3 sequence: CASSGRLGNTIYF. The CDR3 DNA reads as TGCGCCAGCAGTGGCCGCTTAGGAAACACCATATATTTT.

The gene calls are TRBV5-4 and TRBJ2-1, with 7 positions matching TRBD2. The CDR3 totals 15 residues. Germline V gene lookup returns CDR1 SGHNT and CDR2 YYREEE (reference sequence). V trimming: 4 bases; J trimming: 3 bases; junction bases outside the gene matches: 7. CDR3 sequence reads: CASSQRSGNYNEQFF. The CDR3 coding sequence is TGTGCCAGCAGCCAACGAAGCGGGAACTACAATGAGCAGTTCTTC.

This clone was seen once. This chain links TRBV30 with TRBJ2-2, with D unclear. The germline CDR1 and CDR2 sequences are GTSNPN and SVGIG (reference sequence). V lost 5 bases and J lost 0, with 10 bases in between. The CDR3 sequence is 14 residues long. The CDR3, as DNA: TGTGCCTGGCAGACGCAGACGAACACCGGGGAGCTGTTTTTT. Translating it yields CAWQTQTNTGELFF.